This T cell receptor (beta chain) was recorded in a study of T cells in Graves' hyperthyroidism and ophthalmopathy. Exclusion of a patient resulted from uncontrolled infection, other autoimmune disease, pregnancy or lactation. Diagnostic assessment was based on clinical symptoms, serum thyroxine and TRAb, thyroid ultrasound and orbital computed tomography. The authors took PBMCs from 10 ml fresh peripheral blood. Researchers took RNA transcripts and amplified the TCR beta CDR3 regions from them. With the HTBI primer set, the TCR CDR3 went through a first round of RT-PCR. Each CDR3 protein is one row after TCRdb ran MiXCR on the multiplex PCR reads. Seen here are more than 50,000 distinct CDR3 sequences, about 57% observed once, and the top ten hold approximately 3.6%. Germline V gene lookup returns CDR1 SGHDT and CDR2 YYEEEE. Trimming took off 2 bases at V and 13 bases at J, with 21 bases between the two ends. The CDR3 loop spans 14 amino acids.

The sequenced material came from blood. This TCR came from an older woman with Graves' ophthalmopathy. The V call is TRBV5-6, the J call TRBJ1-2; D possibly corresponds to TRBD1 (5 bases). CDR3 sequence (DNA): TGTGCCAGCAGCTTTGGCCCGGGGGTAGGAAGCTGCACCTTC. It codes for CASSFGPGVGSCTF. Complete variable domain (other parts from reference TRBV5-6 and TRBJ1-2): DAGVTQSPTHLIKTRGQQVTLRCSPKSGHDTVSWYQQALGQGPQFIFQYYEEEERQRGNFPDRFSGHQFPNYSSELNVNALLLGDSALYLCASSFGPGVGSCTFGSGTRLTVV.